This entry lists 22 T cell receptor beta chains sequenced from one sample in a study of T cell responses to AZD1222 COVID-19 vaccine. The method was immunoSEQ multiplex PCR; TCRdb's version includes in-frame clones alone and lacks a portion of them. Here the sample spans roughly 120,000 clones, less than 90% being singletons. The source was peripheral blood, collected on day 0 of AZD1222 vaccination. These receptors all come from an adult in good health.

The table lists this clone with a count of one. The J gene is TRBJ1-1, the V gene TRBV18, with D tentatively TRBD1 (5 bases). The germline CDR1 and CDR2 sequences are KGHSH and LQKENI. The V end lost 0 bases, the J end lost 4 bases, and 12 bases lay between the germline ends. CDR3 length equals 15 residues. The CDR3 DNA sequence: TGTGCCAGCTCACCACCGAGGGGTTCGAGCACTGAAGCTTTCTTT. Encoded protein: CASSPPRGSSTEAFF.

J is TRBJ2-7 and V is TRBV19, with 9 nucleotides matching TRBD2. The CDR3 runs 14 residues. Germline loops: CDR1 LNHDA, CDR2 SQIVND (reference sequence). V shed 2 bases and J 3 bases; nucleotides not matched to a gene: 2. CDR3 bases: TGTGCCAGTAGTATATCTAGCGGGGTCTACGAGCAGTACTTC. Amino acids: CASSISSGVYEQYF.

The chain has TRBV2 and TRBJ2-1; 11 nucleotides agree with TRBD2. Trimming cost V 6 bases and J 9 bases; bases outside gene matches: 10. The CDR3 contains 15 residues. Per germline, CDR1 SNHLY and CDR2 FYNNEI. This CDR3 reads CASRVLAGAVSEQFF. The CDR3 DNA reads as TGTGCCAGCAGAGTACTAGCGGGAGCGGTTAGTGAGCAGTTCTTC.

The V and J genes are TRBV9 and TRBJ2-3; no firm D call. The V gene's germline CDR1 is SGDLS and CDR2 YYNGEE. V was pared by 0 bases and J by 0 bases, with 14 bases between. CDR3 length equals 17 residues. The CDR3 DNA reads as TGTGCCAGCAGCGTAGGCAAGCCCGCCCAAAGCACAGATACGCAGTATTTT. Amino acids: CASSVGKPAQSTDTQYF.

The genes are TRBV28 and TRBJ2-5; D remains ambiguous. Between the trimmed V and J ends, which lost 1 base and 5 bases, there was a span of 2 bases. The CDR3 runs 11 residues. Germline CDR1 MDHEN, CDR2 SYDVKM. The CDR3 DNA is TGTGCCAGCAGTTTATCGGAGACCCAGTACTTC. It encodes CASSLSETQYF.

The V call is TRBV30, the J call TRBJ1-1; D unresolved. The germline CDR1 and CDR2 sequences are GTSNPN and SVGIG (reference sequence). V was shortened by 3 bases and J by 0 bases, with 14 bases between the two germline ends. The CDR3 is 15 residues long. CDR3 DNA sequence: TGTGCCTGGAGCCCCCCAAGGTTGGTGAACACTGAAGCTTTCTTT. Residues: CAWSPPRLVNTEAFF.

The V and J genes are TRBV28 and TRBJ1-2; 9 positions match TRBD1. V was clipped by 4 bases and J by 5 bases; unmatched bases: 5. Per germline, CDR1 MDHEN and CDR2 SYDVKM. The CDR3 runs 14 residues. Here the CDR3 reads CASSSRTGEYGYTF. The CDR3 nucleotides read TGTGCCAGCAGTTCCCGGACAGGGGAGTATGGCTACACCTTC.

This CDR3 is CASSGRGDPSTDTQYF. CDR3 DNA sequence: TGTGCCAGCAGTGGTAGGGGGGATCCTAGCACAGATACGCAGTATTTT. The V gene is TRBV28, the J gene TRBJ2-3; D might be TRBD1 or TRBD2, each matching 6 bases. V lost 5 bases, J lost 0 bases, and 15 bases lay in between. Germline V gene lookup returns CDR1 MDHEN and CDR2 SYDVKM. CDR3 length: 16 amino acids.

The chain joins TRBV28 to TRBJ2-7; D remains ambiguous. The CDR3 has 12 residues. Germline V gene sequence: CDR1 MDHEN, CDR2 SYDVKM. The V end lost 8 bases, the J end lost 0 bases, and 8 bases lay between the germline ends. CDR3 residues: CASHVTSYEQYF. CDR3 nucleotides: TGTGCCAGCCACGTTACCTCCTACGAGCAGTACTTC. The full variable domain, its missing parts supplied by reference TRBV28 and TRBJ2-7, is DVKVTQSSRYLVKRTGEKVFLECVQDMDHENMFWYRQDPGLGLRLIYFSYDVKMKEKGDIPEGYSVSREKKERFSLILESASTNQTSMYLCASHVTSYEQYFGPGTRLTVT.

The rearrangement joins TRBV30 to TRBJ1-1; D ambiguous. Germline CDR1 is GTSNPN and CDR2 is SVGIG (reference sequence). V shed 8 bases and J shed 0 bases, with 7 bases lying between them. The CDR3 spans 11 residues. The CDR3 loop reads CASSLNTEAFF. The CDR3 nucleotides are TGTGCCAGCTCCCTGAACACTGAAGCTTTCTTT.

V and J are TRBV7-8 and TRBJ2-5; 8 bases are a match to TRBD1. V trimming: 0 bases; J trimming: 5 bases; junction bases outside the gene matches: 11. This CDR3 comprises 17 residues. Germline V gives CDR1 SGHVS, CDR2 FQNEAQ. CDR3 in DNA: TGTGCCAGCAGCTTAGCGCTTAGGGCAGGGGGCGCGGAGACCCAGTACTTC. Its translation: CASSLALRAGGAETQYF.

The table lists this clone with a few counts. The V and J genes are TRBV10-3 and TRBJ1-1; 7 nucleotides agree with TRBD1. CDR1 ENHRY and CDR2 SYGVKD come from the germline V gene. This CDR3 is built from 14 residues. V was pared by 6 bases and J by 5 bases, with 9 bases of the junction left unmatched. The CDR3 DNA follows: TGTGCCATCAGGGAATCAGGGGGTCGGACTGAAGCTTTCTTT. Protein: CAIRESGGRTEAFF.

The gene calls are TRBV28 and TRBJ2-1; D might be TRBD2 (5 bases). This CDR3 comprises 13 residues. V shed 8 bases and J shed 0 bases, with 8 bases lying between them. Looked up from germline, CDR1 is MDHEN and CDR2 is SYDVKM. The CDR3 coding sequence is TGTGCCAGCGGACTCCTCTCCTACAATGAGCAGTTCTTC. Protein product: CASGLLSYNEQFF.

The J gene is TRBJ2-1, the V gene TRBV7-2, with D tentatively TRBD2 (6 bases). Looked up from germline, CDR1 is SGHTA and CDR2 is FQGNSA. The CDR3 extends over 13 amino acids. V dropped 5 bases and J dropped 8 bases, with 13 bases sitting between them. For the CDR3, the DNA is TGTGCCAGCAGCACGGGACTCCACGATGAGCAGTTCTTC. Its protein is CASSTGLHDEQFF.

The chain has TRBV11-2 and TRBJ2-7; 7 bases line up with TRBD1. This CDR3 is 13 amino acids long. V lost 5 bases and J lost 3; bases outside the gene matches: 4. Per germline, CDR1 SGHAT and CDR2 FQNNGV. CDR3 coding DNA: TGTGCCAGCAGCCCGGACAGGCTCTACGAGCAGTACTTC. The encoded protein is CASSPDRLYEQYF.

The rearrangement joins TRBV2 to TRBJ2-1; 13 bases align to TRBD2. This CDR3 has 16 residues. The germline V gene encodes CDR1 SNHLY and CDR2 FYNNEI. V lost 5 bases, J lost 0 bases, and 1 base stayed unmatched. The DNA for the CDR3 is TGTGCCAGCAGTAGGACTAGCGGGGGCTCCTACAATGAGCAGTTCTTC. Translating gives CASSRTSGGSYNEQFF.

The rearrangement joins TRBV4-1 to TRBJ1-2, with D perhaps matching TRBD1 (5 bases). CDR1 is MGHRA, CDR2 YSYEKL, per germline. CDR3 length equals 14 residues. Trimming stripped 4 bases from V and 8 bases from J, with 17 bases between. The chain's CDR3 is CASSPRDEGRGYTF. The DNA for the CDR3 is TGCGCCAGCAGCCCCAGGGACGAGGGTAGGGGCTACACCTTC.

The sample holds one count of this clone. This chain uses TRBV6-2 or TRBV6-3 with TRBJ1-5; maybe TRBD1 (6 bases). Trimming removed 0 bases from V and 7 bases from J, with 16 bases in between. This CDR3 comprises 16 residues. Germline assignment: CDR1 MNHEY and CDR2 SVGEGT. CDR3 sequence reads: CASSYSPGGGEQPQHF. The CDR3 coding sequence is TGTGCCAGCAGTTACTCGCCGGGAGGGGGTGAACAGCCCCAGCATTTT.

The genes are TRBV5-1 and TRBJ2-1; 9 nucleotides match TRBD1. CDR3 length: 17 residues. Per germline, CDR1 SGHRS and CDR2 YFSETQ. J gave up 3 bases and V 0 bases, and 7 bases lay outside the gene matches. The CDR3: CASSLAWTGDNYNEQFF. CDR3 bases: TGCGCCAGCAGCTTGGCCTGGACAGGGGATAACTACAATGAGCAGTTCTTC.

The chain uses TRBV7-8 and TRBJ2-7; 15 bases map to TRBD2. This CDR3 region has 21 residues. Trimming removed 4 bases from V and 1 base from J; junction bases left unmatched: 17. Germline assignment: CDR1 SGHVS and CDR2 FQNEAQ. CDR3 protein: CASSSKALPGLAGGTSYEQYF. DNA of the CDR3: TGTGCCAGCAGCTCAAAAGCTCTACCGGGACTAGCGGGAGGCACGTCCTACGAGCAGTACTTC. Full variable domain (rest looked up from reference TRBV7-8 and TRBJ2-7): GAGVSQSPRYKVAKRGQDVALRCDPISGHVSLFWYQQALGQGPEFLTYFQNEAQLDKSGLPSDRFFAERPEGSVSTLKIQRTQQEDSAVYLCASSSKALPGLAGGTSYEQYFGPGTRLTVT.

Concerning this clone itself: One end of the junction does not line up with germline, which may come from a read error. The genes are TRBV7-7 and TRBJ2-3, with D unclear. CDR1 SSHAT and CDR2 FNYEAQ come from the germline V gene (reference sequence). The CDR3 is made up of 13 amino acids. The CDR3 loop is CASSPKATDTQYF. In nucleotides, the CDR3 is TGTGCTAGCAGCCCCAAGGCCACAGATACGCAGTATTTT.

J is TRBJ1-1 and V is TRBV28; D gene ambiguous. CDR1 and CDR2 from the germline V gene are MDHEN and SYDVKM. Deletions cut 3 bases from V and 4 bases from J, with 15 bases between. The CDR3 extends over 15 amino acids. The CDR3 bases are TGTGCCAGCAGTTTGATAGGGATAGGAGGCACTGAAGCTTTCTTT. Residues: CASSLIGIGGTEAFF.